These 11 T cell receptor beta chains came from one sample sequenced in a study of shared clonotypes between healthy human individuals. In the naive CD8 group, cells lacked CD45RO and were positively selected for CCR7, so terminally differentiated effector memory CD45RA+ cells were left out. Only in-frame clones appear in the TCRdb table, and some are missing; sequencing was by immunoSEQ multiplex PCR. The sample lists millions of clones; approximately 94% were seen once. Sequenced input: naive CD8+ T cells sorted from blood. These receptor sequences come from a man younger than 30 in good health.

CDR3 protein: CASSMDSFYNEQFF. In DNA form, the CDR3 reads TGTGCCAGCAGTATGGACAGTTTCTACAATGAGCAGTTCTTC. The chain links TRBV5-6 to TRBJ2-1, with D maybe TRBD1 (6 bases). Germline V CDR1 and CDR2: SGHDT, YYEEEE. The ends were cut back, 5 bases at V and 3 bases at J, with 12 bases in the middle. The CDR3 has 14 residues.

The chain links TRBV11-2 to TRBJ2-7; 13 nucleotides line up with TRBD2. V was clipped by 1 base and J by 7 bases; unmatched bases: 7. This CDR3 has 16 residues. The V gene's germline CDR1 is SGHAT and CDR2 FQNNGV. The chain's CDR3 is CASSLVNGLAGEEQYF. The CDR3 DNA sequence: TGTGCCAGCAGCTTAGTCAACGGACTAGCGGGGGAGGAGCAGTACTTC.

As regards this clone: Mismatch with germline at one junction end may stem from a read error. The V gene is TRBV2, the J gene TRBJ2-7; 9 nucleotides agree with TRBD1. The CDR3 has 12 residues. Germline V gives CDR1 SNHLY, CDR2 FYNNEI. The CDR3 region is CASSEGQGSPHF. As DNA, the CDR3 is TGTGCCAGCAGTGAGGGACAGGGCTCCCCTCACTTC.

The genes are TRBV5-1 and TRBJ2-7; unclear D gene. The CDR3 is 16 residues long. The V end lost 2 bases, the J end lost 0 bases, and 15 bases lay between the germline ends. Germline V gene lookup returns CDR1 SGHRS and CDR2 YFSETQ. The CDR3 bases are TGCGCCAGCAGCTTTGGGCCGGACGAATACTCCTACGAGCAGTACTTC. This sequence encodes CASSFGPDEYSYEQYF.

Comments on this clone: The identical CDR3 is also encoded by other nucleotide sequences in the sample. The rearrangement links TRBV7-9 to TRBJ2-1; D gene unclear. CDR1 is SEHNR, CDR2 FQNEAQ, per germline (reference sequence). Trimming removed 3 bases at V and 8 bases at J, with 8 bases between. CDR3 length: 12 residues. This chain's CDR3 is CASSFGSDEQFF. Here the CDR3 DNA reads TGTGCCAGCAGCTTTGGATCGGATGAGCAGTTCTTC.

The genes are TRBV30 and TRBJ2-2, with D possibly being TRBD2 (6 bases). The CDR3 consists of 18 residues. Trimming left V 4 bases short and J 0 bases short, with 21 bases between. The germline V gene has CDR1 GTSNPN and CDR2 SVGIG (reference sequence). This CDR3 reads CAWNLPPWGVANTGELFF. For the CDR3, the DNA is TGTGCCTGGAATCTGCCCCCTTGGGGGGTCGCGAACACCGGGGAGCTGTTTTTT. Full variable domain (rest looked up from reference TRBV30 and TRBJ2-2): SQTIHQWPATLVQPVGSPLSLECTVEGTSNPNLYWYRQAAGRGLQLLFYSVGIGQISSEVPQNLSASRPQDRQFILSSKKLLLSDSGFYLCAWNLPPWGVANTGELFFGEGSRLTVL.

This chain uses TRBV5-1 with TRBJ2-5; D assignment may be TRBD1 or TRBD2 (5 bases each). Germline CDR1 is SGHRS and CDR2 is YFSETQ. The CDR3 consists of 12 residues. The V and J ends lost 3 bases and 5 bases respectively, with 8 bases between them. CDR3 protein: CASSWGSETQYF. For the CDR3, the DNA is TGCGCCAGCAGCTGGGGGAGTGAGACCCAGTACTTC.

As regards this clone: Within the sample, other DNA sequences also encode this same CDR3. The CDR3 DNA follows: TGTGCCAGCAGCTTAGGGGGCTTCACTGAAGCTTTCTTT. As protein: CASSLGGFTEAFF. This sequence joins TRBV5-6 and TRBJ1-1, with 7 positions matching TRBD1. Germline V gene data show CDR1 as SGHDT and CDR2 as YYEEEE. CDR3 length: 13 amino acids. V shed 2 bases and J 4 bases; nucleotides not matched to a gene: 2.

The chain combines TRBV7-3 with TRBJ2-1; either TRBD1 or TRBD2 may supply D (6 bases each). V was pared by 5 bases and J by 8 bases, with 16 bases between. The germline gives CDR1 SGHTA, CDR2 FQGTGA. The CDR3 consists of 14 residues. The CDR3 DNA is TGTGCCAGCAGCCCCCTGGGGGGCCAACATGAGCAGTTCTTC. Translating it yields CASSPLGGQHEQFF.

This clone was picked up a small number of times. The sample contains more than one DNA sequence encoding this CDR3. The chain uses TRBV10-3 and TRBJ2-7; no clear D gene. The CDR3 contains 11 residues. The germline V gene encodes CDR1 ENHRY and CDR2 SYGVKD. The germline V and J ends were trimmed by 3 bases and 5 bases, with 5 bases remaining between them. This CDR3 is CAISEGNEQYF. The DNA of the CDR3 is TGTGCCATCAGTGAAGGCAACGAGCAGTACTTC.

This clone appeared once. The chain links TRBV4-1 to TRBJ2-1; 8 bases agree with TRBD2. The CDR3 runs 16 residues. The ends lost 0 bases at V and 6 bases at J; junction bases unmatched: 7. Germline V CDR1 and CDR2: MGHRA, YSYEKL. Here the CDR3 DNA reads TGCGCCAGCAGCCAAGATTCCCAGCGGGGGATCAATGAGCAGTTCTTC. Amino acid sequence: CASSQDSQRGINEQFF.